This T cell receptor (beta chain) emerged from a study of shared clonotypes between healthy human individuals. About the research overall: Every donor yielded three CD4 naive, three CD4 memory, two CD8 naive and one CD8 memory plate. The study, taken as a whole, reports: Exclusively blood specimens were collected; tissue repertoires likely differ.

Every donor, a Caucasian adult, lived in Nashville, Tennessee. Looked up from germline, CDR1 is WNHNN and CDR2 is SYGVQD (reference sequence). The CDR3 consists of 17 residues. Trimming shortened V by 1 base and J by 2 bases, and 16 bases separated the two germline ends. Clones were sequenced by immunoSEQ multiplex PCR, and TCRdb holds only the in-frame ones, with some missing. The table lists some 1,600,000 clones, roughly 98% of them singletons. This clone was counted once. Its cognate antigen is unknown. This sequence was found in a man younger than 45 in good health. The rearrangement joins TRBV10-1 to TRBJ2-3; D is unclear. The sample taken for sequencing was naive CD4+ T cells sorted from blood. As to subset: CD45RA+ positively selected. The CDR3 loop is CASSEFQTPSHTDTQYF. DNA of the CDR3: TGCGCCAGCAGTGAGTTCCAAACCCCTTCACACACAGATACGCAGTATTTT.